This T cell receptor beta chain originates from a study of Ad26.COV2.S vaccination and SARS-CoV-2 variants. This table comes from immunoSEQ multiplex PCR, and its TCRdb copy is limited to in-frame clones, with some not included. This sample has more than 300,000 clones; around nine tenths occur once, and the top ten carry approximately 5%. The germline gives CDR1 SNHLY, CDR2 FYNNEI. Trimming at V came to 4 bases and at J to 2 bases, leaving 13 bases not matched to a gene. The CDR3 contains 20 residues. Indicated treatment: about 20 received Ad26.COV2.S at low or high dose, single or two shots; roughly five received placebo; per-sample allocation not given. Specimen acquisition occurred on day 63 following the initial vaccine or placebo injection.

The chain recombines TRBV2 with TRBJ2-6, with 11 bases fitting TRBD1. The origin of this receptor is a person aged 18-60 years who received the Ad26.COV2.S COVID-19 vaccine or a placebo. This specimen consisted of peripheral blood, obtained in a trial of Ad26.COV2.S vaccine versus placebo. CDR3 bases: TGTGCCAGCAGTGCAAGAAGGGTGGGACAGGGGGGCCCTGGGGCCAACGTCCTGACTTTC. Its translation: CASSARRVGQGGPGANVLTF. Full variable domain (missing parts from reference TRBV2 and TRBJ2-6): EPEVTQTPSHQVTQMGQEVILRCVPISNHLYFYWYRQILGQKVEFLVSFYNNEISEKSEIFDDQFSVERPDGSNFTLKIRSTKLEDSAMYFCASSARRVGQGGPGANVLTFGAGSRLTVL.